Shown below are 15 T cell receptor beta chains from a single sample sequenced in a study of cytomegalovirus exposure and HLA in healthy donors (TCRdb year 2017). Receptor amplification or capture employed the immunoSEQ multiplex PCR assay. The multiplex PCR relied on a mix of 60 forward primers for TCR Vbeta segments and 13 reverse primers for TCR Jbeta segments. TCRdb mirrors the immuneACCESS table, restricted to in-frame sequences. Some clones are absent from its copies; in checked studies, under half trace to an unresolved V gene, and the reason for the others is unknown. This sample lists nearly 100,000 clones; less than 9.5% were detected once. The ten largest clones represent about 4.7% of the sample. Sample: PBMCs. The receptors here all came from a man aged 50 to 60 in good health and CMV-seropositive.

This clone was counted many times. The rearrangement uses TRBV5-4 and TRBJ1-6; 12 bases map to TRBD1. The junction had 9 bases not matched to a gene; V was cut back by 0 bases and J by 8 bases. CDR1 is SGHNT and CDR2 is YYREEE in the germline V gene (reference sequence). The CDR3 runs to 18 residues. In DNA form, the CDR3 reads TGTGCCAGCAGCTTGGGACCGGGACAGGGGGCAGGTGATTCACCCCTCCACTTT. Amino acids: CASSLGPGQGAGDSPLHF.

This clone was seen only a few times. CDR3 protein: CASSAGLANTGELFF. CDR3 DNA: TGTGCCAGCAGCGCGGGACTAGCGAACACCGGGGAGCTGTTTTTT. The chain recombines TRBV11-3 with TRBJ2-2; 8 bases match TRBD2. Germline loops: CDR1 SGHNT, CDR2 YENEEA. The CDR3 runs to 15 residues. Losses at the gene ends were 5 bases for V and 0 bases for J; bases not matched to a gene: 2. Supplemented by reference TRBV11-3 and TRBJ2-2, the full variable domain reads EAGVVQSPRYKIIEKKQPVAFWCNPISGHNTLYWYLQNLGQGPELLIRYENEEAVDDSQLPKDRFSAERLKGVDSTLKIQPAELGDSAVYLCASSAGLANTGELFFGEGSRLTVL.

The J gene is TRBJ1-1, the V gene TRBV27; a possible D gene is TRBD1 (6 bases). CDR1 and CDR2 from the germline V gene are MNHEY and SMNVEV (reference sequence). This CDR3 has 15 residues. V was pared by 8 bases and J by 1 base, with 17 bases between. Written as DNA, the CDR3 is TGTGCCAGCCGCGTAGCAGGGGCTTGGAACACTGAAGCTTTCTTT. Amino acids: CASRVAGAWNTEAFF.

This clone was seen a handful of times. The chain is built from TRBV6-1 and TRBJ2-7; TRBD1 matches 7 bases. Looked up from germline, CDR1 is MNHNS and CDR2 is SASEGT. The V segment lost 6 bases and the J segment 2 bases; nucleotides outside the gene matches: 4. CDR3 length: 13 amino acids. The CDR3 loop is CASRRTGTYEQYF. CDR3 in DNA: TGTGCCAGCAGGCGGACAGGAACCTACGAGCAGTACTTC.

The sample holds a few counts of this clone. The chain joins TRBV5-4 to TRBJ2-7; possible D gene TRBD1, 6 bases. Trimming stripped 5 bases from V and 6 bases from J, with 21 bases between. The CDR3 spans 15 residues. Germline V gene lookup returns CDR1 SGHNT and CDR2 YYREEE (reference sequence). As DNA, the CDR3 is TGTGCCAGCAGATCTTCTCCCAGGGGAACGGGCGAGCAGTACTTC. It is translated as CASRSSPRGTGEQYF. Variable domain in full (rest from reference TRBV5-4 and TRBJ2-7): ETGVTQSPTHLIKTRGQQVTLRCSSQSGHNTVSWYQQALGQGPQFIFQYYREEENGRGNFPPRFSGLQFPNYSSELNVNALELDDSALYLCASRSSPRGTGEQYFGPGTRLTVT.

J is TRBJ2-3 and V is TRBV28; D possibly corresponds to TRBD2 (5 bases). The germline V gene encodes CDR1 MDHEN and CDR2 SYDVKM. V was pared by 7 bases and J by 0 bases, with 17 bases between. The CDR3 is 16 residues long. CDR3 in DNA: TGTGCCAGCACTTCCTTAGGCGGGTCTAGCACAGATACGCAGTATTTT. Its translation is CASTSLGGSSTDTQYF.

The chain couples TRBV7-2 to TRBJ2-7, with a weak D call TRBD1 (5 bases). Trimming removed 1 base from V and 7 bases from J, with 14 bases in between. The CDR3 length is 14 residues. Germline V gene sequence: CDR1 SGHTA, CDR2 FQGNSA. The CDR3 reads CASSLGAGYGEQYF. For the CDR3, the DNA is TGTGCCAGCAGCTTAGGTGCAGGGTATGGAGAGCAGTACTTC.

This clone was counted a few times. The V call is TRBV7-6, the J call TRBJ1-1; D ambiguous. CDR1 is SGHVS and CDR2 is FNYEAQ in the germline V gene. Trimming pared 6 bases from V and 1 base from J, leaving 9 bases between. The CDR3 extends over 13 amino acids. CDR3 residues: CASSYSQNTEAFF. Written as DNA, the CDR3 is TGTGCCAGCAGTTACAGTCAGAACACTGAAGCTTTCTTT.

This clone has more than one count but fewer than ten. The CDR3 nucleotides read TGTGCCAGCCGAAGCGGGAGTTCGGGCGAGCAGTACTTC. Encoded protein: CASRSGSSGEQYF. The chain couples TRBV6-5 to TRBJ2-7; 8 bases line up with TRBD2. Germline lookup yields CDR1 MNHEY and CDR2 SVGAGI. J lost 6 bases, V lost 8 bases, and 9 bases had no gene match. The CDR3 has 13 residues.

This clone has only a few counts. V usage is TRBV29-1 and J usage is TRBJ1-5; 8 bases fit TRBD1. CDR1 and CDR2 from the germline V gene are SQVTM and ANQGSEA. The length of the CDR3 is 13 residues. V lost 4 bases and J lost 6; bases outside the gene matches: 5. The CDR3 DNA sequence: TGCAGCGTTGTACAGGGGGTAGGTCAGCCCCAGCATTTT. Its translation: CSVVQGVGQPQHF.

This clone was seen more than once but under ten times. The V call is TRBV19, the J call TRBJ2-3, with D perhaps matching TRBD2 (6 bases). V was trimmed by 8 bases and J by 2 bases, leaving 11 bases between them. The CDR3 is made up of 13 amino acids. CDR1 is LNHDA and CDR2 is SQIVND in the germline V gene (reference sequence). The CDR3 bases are TGTGCCAGTTCGGGCGGGGCCACAGATACGCAGTATTTT. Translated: CASSGGATDTQYF.

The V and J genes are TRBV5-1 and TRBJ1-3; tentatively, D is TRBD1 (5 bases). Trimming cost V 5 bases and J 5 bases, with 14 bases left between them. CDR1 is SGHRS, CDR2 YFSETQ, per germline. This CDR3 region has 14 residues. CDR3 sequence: CASSPGLPRNTIYF. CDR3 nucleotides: TGCGCCAGCAGTCCGGGACTCCCAAGAAACACCATATATTTT.

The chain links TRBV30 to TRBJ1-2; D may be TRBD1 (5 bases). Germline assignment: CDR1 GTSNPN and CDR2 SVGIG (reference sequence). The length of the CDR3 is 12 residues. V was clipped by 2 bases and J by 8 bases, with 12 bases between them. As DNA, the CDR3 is TGTGCCTGGAGTACGACAGTCGGAGGCTACACCTTC. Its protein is CAWSTTVGGYTF.

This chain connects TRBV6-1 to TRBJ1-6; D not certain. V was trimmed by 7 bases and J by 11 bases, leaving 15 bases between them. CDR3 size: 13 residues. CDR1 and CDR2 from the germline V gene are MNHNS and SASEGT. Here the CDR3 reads CASTQTVVTPLHF. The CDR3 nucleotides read TGTGCCAGCACCCAAACTGTGGTGACACCCCTCCACTTT.

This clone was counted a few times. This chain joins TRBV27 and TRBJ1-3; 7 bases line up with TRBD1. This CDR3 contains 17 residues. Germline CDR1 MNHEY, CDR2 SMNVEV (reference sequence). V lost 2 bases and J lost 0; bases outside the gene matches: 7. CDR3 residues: CASSLRWDRISGNTIYF. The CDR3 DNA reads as TGTGCCAGCAGTTTACGCTGGGACAGAATCTCTGGAAACACCATATATTTT.